These 10 T cell receptor beta chains originate from one sample sequenced in a study of vaccination effects on CD4 cells after COVID-19. Data came from immunoSEQ multiplex PCR; TCRdb stores just in-frame clones and leaves some out. Of more than 45,000 clones in the sample, about three quarters were seen once. Once cultured for around 11 days, the cells underwent separation to obtain CD4+ T cells. These TCRs' antigens remain unknown. Sequenced material: CD4+ T cells from PBMCs cultured without peptide, taken before COVID-19 vaccination. The receptors were gathered from a human donor who received a COVID-19 vaccine.

The chain combines TRBV29-1 with TRBJ2-4; D is unresolved. The CDR3 loop spans 12 amino acids. Deletions cut 6 bases from V and 8 bases from J, with 14 bases between. Germline CDR1 reads SQVTM; CDR2 reads ANQGSEA. CDR3 in DNA: TGCAGCGTAGCCCAAGGGTCGGACATTCAGTACTTC. As protein: CSVAQGSDIQYF.

This clone was detected a few times. V and J are TRBV7-2 and TRBJ2-7, with 7 nucleotides matching TRBD1. This CDR3 comprises 15 residues. With 5 bases clipped from V and 2 bases from J, the junction kept 9 bases outside the gene matches. The germline V gene has CDR1 SGHTA and CDR2 FQGNSA. CDR3 DNA sequence: TGTGCCAGCAGCCTACAGGGGACGGTAACCTACGAGCAGTACGTC. Protein: CASSLQGTVTYEQYV.

The chain couples TRBV12-3 or TRBV12-4 to TRBJ1-2; TRBD1 might be the D (6 bases). V lost 6 bases and J 8 bases, leaving 16 bases between the germline ends. This CDR3 region has 13 residues. CDR3 nucleotides: TGTGCCAGCAGCTACCCCGGGGGGCGCGGCTACACCTTC. This translates into CASSYPGGRGYTF.

This chain links TRBV6-6 with TRBJ1-2; the D is unclear. V shed 5 bases and J shed 7 bases, with 14 bases lying between them. Germline CDR1 and CDR2: MNHNY and SVGAGI (reference sequence). This CDR3 spans 13 amino acids. CDR3 DNA sequence: TGTGCCAGCAGTCTTGACATCCCAGGTGGCTACACCTTC. Translation: CASSLDIPGGYTF.

The V and J genes are TRBV19 and TRBJ2-2; 10 bases fit TRBD2. V gave up 3 bases and J gave up 5 bases; unmatched junction bases: 3. The germline V gene encodes CDR1 LNHDA and CDR2 SQIVND (reference sequence). The CDR3 is 15 residues long. CDR3 sequence (DNA): TGTGCCAGTAGTATTGGGACTAGCGTGACCGGGGAGCTGTTTTTT. Translating it yields CASSIGTSVTGELFF.

By share, this clone counts as hyperexpanded. The V call is TRBV5-1, the J call TRBJ2-2; D remains unclear. Germline loops: CDR1 SGHRS, CDR2 YFSETQ. The ends were cut back, 2 bases at V and 2 bases at J, with 10 bases in the middle. The CDR3 runs 15 residues. The DNA for the CDR3 is TGCGCCAGCAGCTTAGGACCGATCAACACCGGGGAGCTGTTTTTT. This codes for CASSLGPINTGELFF.

The V and J genes are TRBV18 and TRBJ2-1; TRBD2 matches at 13 bases. The CDR3 totals 15 residues. V shed 4 bases, J shed 10 bases, and the junction held 7 bases outside the gene matches. Germline loops: CDR1 KGHSH, CDR2 LQKENI. The CDR3 region is CASSRGLAGDLEQFF. In nucleotides, the CDR3 is TGTGCCAGCTCACGTGGACTAGCGGGGGACTTGGAGCAGTTCTTC.

Only a few counts were recorded for this clone. This chain connects TRBV5-1 to TRBJ1-1; D not resolved. CDR1 SGHRS and CDR2 YFSETQ come from the germline V gene. The CDR3 covers 16 residues. The ends were cut back, 1 base at V and 3 bases at J, with 16 bases in the middle. DNA for the CDR3: TGCGCCAGCAGCTTGCTGCCGGGAATATCCGACACTGAAGCTTTCTTT. Its protein product is CASSLLPGISDTEAFF.

The V and J genes are TRBV4-3 and TRBJ1-4, with 9 bases fitting TRBD1. J gave up 8 bases and V 4 bases, and 11 bases lay outside the gene matches. The length of the CDR3 is 16 residues. CDR1 and CDR2 from the germline V gene are LGHNA and YSLEER. CDR3 sequence: CASSRTPGQGGEKLFF. The CDR3 DNA follows: TGCGCCAGCAGCCGGACTCCGGGACAGGGAGGGGAAAAACTGTTTTTT.

This chain joins TRBV19 and TRBJ2-5; no clear D gene. Germline CDR1 is LNHDA and CDR2 is SQIVND (reference sequence). This CDR3 has 13 residues. Trimming stripped 3 bases from V and 5 bases from J, with 10 bases between. CDR3 in DNA: TGTGCCAGTAGTATTAGAGGTCCGGAGACCCAGTACTTC. It is translated as CASSIRGPETQYF.